Detailed here is one TCR beta chain. The record originates from a study of blood T cell repertoires in COVID-19. At the level of the study: There were acute and convalescent COVID-19 samples, and they came from the United States, Italy and Spain. T cells, B-cell-depleted T cells, or PBMCs provided the cDNA or gDNA that served as material.

Original processing notes: Reference gene primer amplification gave nucleated cell count estimates. The protocol was immunoSEQ multiplex PCR, while the TCRdb copy is restricted to in-frame clones and leaves out a portion. That table gives V, J and clone size, and the DNA gave D and trimming. The sample records 180,000 or so clones, roughly 85% being singletons. The germline V gene encodes CDR1 LGHNA and CDR2 YNFKEQ. The length of the CDR3 is 15 residues. V lost 0 bases to trimming and J lost 8 bases, with 13 bases between them. The rearrangement joins TRBV4-2 to TRBJ1-4, with D tentatively TRBD1 (5 bases). The sample was peripheral blood. The receptor's source is a human donor with active or convalescent COVID-19. The donor label of this sample is uncertain. As DNA, the CDR3 is TGTGCCAGCAGCCAAGATACCGTACAGGAAGAAAAACTGTTTTTT. Translating it yields CASSQDTVQEEKLFF.